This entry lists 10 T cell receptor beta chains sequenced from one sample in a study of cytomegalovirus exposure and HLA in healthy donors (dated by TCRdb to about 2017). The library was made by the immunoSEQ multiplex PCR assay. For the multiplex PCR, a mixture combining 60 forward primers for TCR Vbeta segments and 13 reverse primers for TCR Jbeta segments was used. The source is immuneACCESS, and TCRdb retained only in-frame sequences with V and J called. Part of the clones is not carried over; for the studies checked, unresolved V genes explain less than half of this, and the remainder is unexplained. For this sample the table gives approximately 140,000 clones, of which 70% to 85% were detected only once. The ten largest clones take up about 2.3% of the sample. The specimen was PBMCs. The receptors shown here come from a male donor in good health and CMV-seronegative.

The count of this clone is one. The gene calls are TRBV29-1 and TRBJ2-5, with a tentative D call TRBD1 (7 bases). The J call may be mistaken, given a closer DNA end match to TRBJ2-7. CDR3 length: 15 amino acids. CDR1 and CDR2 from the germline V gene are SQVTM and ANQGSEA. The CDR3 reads CSACRGTEASYEQYF. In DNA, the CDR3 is TGCAGCGCGTGTCGGGGGACAGAGGCCTCCTACGAGCAGTACTTC.

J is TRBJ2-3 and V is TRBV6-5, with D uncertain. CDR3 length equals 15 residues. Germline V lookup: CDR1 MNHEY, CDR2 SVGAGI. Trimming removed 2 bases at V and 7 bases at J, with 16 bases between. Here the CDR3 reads CASSYQNGLLNTQYF. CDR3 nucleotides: TGTGCCAGCAGTTACCAAAATGGGCTCCTCAATACGCAGTATTTT.

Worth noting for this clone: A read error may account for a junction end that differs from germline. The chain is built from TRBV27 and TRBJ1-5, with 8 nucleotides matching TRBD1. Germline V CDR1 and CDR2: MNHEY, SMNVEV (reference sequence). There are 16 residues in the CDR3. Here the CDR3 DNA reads TGTGCCAGCAGTTTGAAATCAGGACAGGGCAAACAGCCCCAGCATTTT. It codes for CASSLKSGQGKQPQHF.

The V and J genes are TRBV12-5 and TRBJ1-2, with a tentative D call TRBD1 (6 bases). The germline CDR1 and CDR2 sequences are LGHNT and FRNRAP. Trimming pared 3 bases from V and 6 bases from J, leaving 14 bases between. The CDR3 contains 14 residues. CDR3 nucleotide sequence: TGTGCTAGTGGTTTTTCGGGGGGCGCACATGGCTACACCTTC. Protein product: CASGFSGGAHGYTF. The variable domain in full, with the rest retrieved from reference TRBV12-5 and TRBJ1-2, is DARVTQTPRHKVTEMGQEVTMRCQPILGHNTVFWYRQTMMQGLELLAYFRNRAPLDDSGMPKDRFSAEMPDATLATLKIQPSEPRDSAVYFCASGFSGGAHGYTFGSGTRLTVV.

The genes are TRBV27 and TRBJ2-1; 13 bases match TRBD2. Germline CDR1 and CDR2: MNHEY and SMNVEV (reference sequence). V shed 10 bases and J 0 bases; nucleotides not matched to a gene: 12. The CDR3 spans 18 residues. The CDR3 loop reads CATWGLAGPKSSYNEQFF. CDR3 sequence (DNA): TGTGCCACCTGGGGACTAGCGGGACCGAAAAGCTCCTACAATGAGCAGTTCTTC.

The CDR3 region has the DNA TGTGCCAGCAGCCCCGAGGACAGGGTAGTCGAGCAGTACTTC. Its translation is CASSPEDRVVEQYF. The rearrangement joins TRBV9 to TRBJ2-7; the match to TRBD1 covers 8 bases. The germline V gene encodes CDR1 SGDLS and CDR2 YYNGEE. This CDR3 region has 14 residues. The V gene end was trimmed by 4 bases and the J gene end by 6 bases; junction bases not matched to a gene: 9.

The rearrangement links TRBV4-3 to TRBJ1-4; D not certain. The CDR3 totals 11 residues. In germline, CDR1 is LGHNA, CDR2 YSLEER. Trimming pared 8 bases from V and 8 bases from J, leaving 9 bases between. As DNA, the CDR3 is TGCGCCAGCCAGGATGACGAAAAACTGTTTTTT. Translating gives CASQDDEKLFF.

The CDR3 is CASSLSGDSYEQYF. CDR3 DNA: TGTGCCAGCAGCTTATCGGGGGACTCCTACGAGCAGTACTTC. This chain uses TRBV7-3 with TRBJ2-7, with a possible D match to TRBD2 (6 bases). Per the germline V gene, CDR1 is SGHTA and CDR2 is FQGTGA. V dropped 2 bases and J dropped 0 bases, with 8 bases sitting between them. The CDR3 runs 14 residues.

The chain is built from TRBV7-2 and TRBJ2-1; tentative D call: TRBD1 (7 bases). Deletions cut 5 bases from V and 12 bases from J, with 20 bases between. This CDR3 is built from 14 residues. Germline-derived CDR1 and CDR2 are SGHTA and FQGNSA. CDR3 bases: TGTGCCAGCAGCCCAGGGGGACTTAAACTGTTGCAGTTCTTC. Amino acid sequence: CASSPGGLKLLQFF.

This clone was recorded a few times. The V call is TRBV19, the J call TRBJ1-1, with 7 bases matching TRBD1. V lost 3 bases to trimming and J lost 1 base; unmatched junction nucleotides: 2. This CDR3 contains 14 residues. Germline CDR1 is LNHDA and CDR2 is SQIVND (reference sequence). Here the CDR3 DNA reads TGTGCCAGTAGTATGGGACAGACGAACACTGAAGCTTTCTTT. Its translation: CASSMGQTNTEAFF.